The entry below gives a single TCR beta chain sequence along with its context. Antigen unknown. This specimen belongs to a study of cytomegalovirus exposure and HLA in healthy donors. This PCR relied on a set of 60 Vbeta primers and 13 Jbeta primers. Study processing details: A later analysis counted 80 million or so unique TCR beta chains, 10 million to 12 million shared. Assay: immunoSEQ multiplex PCR; the TCRdb copy retains only in-frame clones and omits some. The D gene and trimming were derived from the DNA, and the V and J assignments and clone size from that table. The sample consists of 200,000 or so clones, approximately 84% of them appearing once. The study sampled nominally healthy donors, though unrecorded immune exposures were likely. Findings and limits, study-wide: Only CMV serostatus was available as immune exposure information. A later analysis linked 15,000 to 20,000 TCR beta sequences to HLA alleles at 0.05 false discovery rate.

This CDR3 comprises 17 residues. Germline lookup yields CDR1 SGHRS and CDR2 YFSETQ. V gave up 3 bases and J gave up 9 bases; unmatched junction bases: 13. The receptor was isolated from a boy younger than 18 in good health and CMV-seronegative. Sequencing was performed on PBMCs. The rearrangement links TRBV5-1 to TRBJ2-1, with 12 bases identical to TRBD2. CDR3 DNA: TGCGCCAGCAGCTCCCCTAGCGGGGGGGCGAGTCGGGGTGAGCAGTTCTTC. This translates into CASSSPSGGASRGEQFF.